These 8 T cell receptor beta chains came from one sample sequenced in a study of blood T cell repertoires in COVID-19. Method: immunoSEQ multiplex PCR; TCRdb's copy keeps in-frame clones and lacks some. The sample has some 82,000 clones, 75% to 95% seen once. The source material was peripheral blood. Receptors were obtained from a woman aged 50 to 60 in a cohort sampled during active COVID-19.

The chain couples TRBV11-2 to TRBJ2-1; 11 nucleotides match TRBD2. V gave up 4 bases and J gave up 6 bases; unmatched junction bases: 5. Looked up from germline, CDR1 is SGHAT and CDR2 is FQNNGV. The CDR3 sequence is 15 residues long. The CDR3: CASSSAGLAVNEQFF. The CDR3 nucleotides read TGTGCCAGCAGCTCCGCGGGACTAGCGGTCAATGAGCAGTTCTTC.

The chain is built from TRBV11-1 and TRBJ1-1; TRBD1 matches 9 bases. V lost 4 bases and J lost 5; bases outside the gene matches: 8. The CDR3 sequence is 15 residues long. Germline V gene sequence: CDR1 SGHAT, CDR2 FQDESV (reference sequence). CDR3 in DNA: TGTGCCAGCAGCTCATCTGGACAGGGGAAAACTGAAGCTTTCTTT. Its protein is CASSSSGQGKTEAFF.

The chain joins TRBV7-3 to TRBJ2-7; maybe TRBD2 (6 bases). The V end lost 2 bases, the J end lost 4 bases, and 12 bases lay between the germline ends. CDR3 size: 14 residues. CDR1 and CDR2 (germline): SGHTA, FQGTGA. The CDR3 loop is CASSLDSGPYEQYF. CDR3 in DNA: TGTGCCAGCAGCTTAGATAGCGGACCTTACGAGCAGTACTTC.

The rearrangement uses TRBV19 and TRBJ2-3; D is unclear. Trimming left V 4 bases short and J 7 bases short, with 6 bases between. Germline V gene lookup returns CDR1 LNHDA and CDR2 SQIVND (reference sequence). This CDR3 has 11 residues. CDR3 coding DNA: TGTGCCAGTAGTACTACCCATACGCAGTATTTT. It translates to CASSTTHTQYF.

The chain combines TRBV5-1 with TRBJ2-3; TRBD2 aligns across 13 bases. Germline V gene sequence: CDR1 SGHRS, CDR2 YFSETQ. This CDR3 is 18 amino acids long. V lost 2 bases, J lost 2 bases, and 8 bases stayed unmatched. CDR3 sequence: CASSLMVLAGGTTDTQYF. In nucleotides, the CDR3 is TGCGCCAGCAGCTTAATGGTACTAGCGGGGGGGACCACAGATACGCAGTATTTT.

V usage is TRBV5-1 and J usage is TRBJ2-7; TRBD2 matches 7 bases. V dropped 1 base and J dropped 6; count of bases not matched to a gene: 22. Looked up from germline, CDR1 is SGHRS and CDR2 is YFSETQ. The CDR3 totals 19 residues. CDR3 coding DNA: TGCGCCAGCAGCTTGACGTCTGGGTATCGGGGGGTGCCTCGGGGCGAGCAGTACTTC. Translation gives CASSLTSGYRGVPRGEQYF.

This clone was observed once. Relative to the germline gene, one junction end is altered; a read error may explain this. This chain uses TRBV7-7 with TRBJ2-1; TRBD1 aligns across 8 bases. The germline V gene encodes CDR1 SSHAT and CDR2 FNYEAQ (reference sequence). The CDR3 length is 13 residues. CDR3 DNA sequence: TGTGCTAGCAGCCCCGACAGGGGAAATGAGCAGTTCTTC. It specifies CASSPDRGNEQFF.

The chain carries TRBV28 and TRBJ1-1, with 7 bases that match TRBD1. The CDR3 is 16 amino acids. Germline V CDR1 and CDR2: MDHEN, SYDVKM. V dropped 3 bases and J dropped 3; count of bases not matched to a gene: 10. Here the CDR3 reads CASSFSGQVTHTEAFF. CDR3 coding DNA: TGTGCCAGCAGTTTCTCTGGACAGGTTACTCACACTGAAGCTTTCTTT.